A selection of T cell receptor beta chains follows, all from one sample in a study of metastatic and nonmetastatic thyroid tumors. TCRdb reanalyzed the PCR reads via MiXCR. Of over 40,000 clones listed, about 22% are singletons. The sample consisted of blood. These receptors originate from a male donor with papillary thyroid cancer or a benign thyroid nodule (not recorded which). Some clones in this sample may be carry-over from other donors' samples. CDR3s include the opening cysteine and the closing phenylalanine or tryptophan. The order of the fields is clone size, D gene, J gene, V gene, CDR3 protein, CDR3 DNA. A D gene is named only where the DNA matches it firmly. Clone size is given for some rows only: seen once, a few or many times, or a class if the clone is expanded.

many | - | TRBJ1-1 | TRBV5-4 | CASRKTRDTEAFF | TGTGCCAGCAGAAAAACCAGAGACACTGAAGCTTTCTTT
many | - | TRBJ1-5 | TRBV7-2 | CASSPGTNQPQHF | TGTGCCAGCAGCCCCGGGACCAATCAGCCCCAGCATTTT
- | TRBD1 | TRBJ2-5 | TRBV2 | CASQRQGMETQYF | TGTGCCAGCCAAAGACAGGGGATGGAGACCCAGTACTTC
- | - | TRBJ1-2 | TRBV12-3/TRBV12-4 | CASSPTGRHGYTF | TGTGCCAGCAGTCCCACAGGACGTCATGGCTACACCTTC
many | - | TRBJ1-1 | TRBV30 | CAWSLQFTAFF | TGTGCCTGGAGTTTACAGTTTACGGCTTTCTTT
- | TRBD2 | TRBJ2-7 | TRBV10-3 | CAISRTSGRSYEQYF | TGTGCCATCAGCAGGACTAGCGGGAGATCCTACGAGCAGTACTTC
- | - | TRBJ2-7 | TRBV10-3 | CAVGGLSEYEQYF | TGTGCCGTAGGCGGGCTTTCCGAATACGAGCAGTACTTC
many | - | TRBJ1-1 | TRBV29-1 | CSDEGGVGTEAFF | TGCAGCGATGAGGGGGGTGTGGGCACTGAAGCTTTCTTT
many | TRBD1 | TRBJ1-3 | TRBV5-1 | CASSTQGSSGNTIYF | TGCGCCAGCAGCACACAGGGGAGCTCTGGAAACACCATATATTTT
many | - | TRBJ2-1 | TRBV7-8 | CASSLDGDYNEQFF | TGTGCCAGCAGCTTAGACGGTGACTACAATGAGCAGTTCTTC
few | - | TRBJ2-7 | TRBV6-1 | CASSPSSEQYF | TGTGCCAGCAGTCCGTCCTCCGAGCAGTACTTC
few | TRBD2 | TRBJ2-1 | TRBV20-1 | CSARDYGGLAGVGDYNEQFF | TGCAGTGCTAGAGATTATGGGGGACTAGCGGGAGTCGGTGATTACAATGAGCAGTTCTTC
few | - | TRBJ2-7 | TRBV11-3 | CASSGGGEQYF | TGTGCCAGCAGCGGGGGAGGCGAGCAGTACTTC
- | - | TRBJ2-7 | TRBV19 | CARLARDRYEQYF | TGTGCCAGATTAGCGCGGGACCGTTATGAGCAGTACTTC
- | - | TRBJ1-6 | TRBV6-1 | CASSEGGSCYSPLHF | TGTGCCAGCAGTGAGGGCGGGTCATGTTATTCACCCCTCCACTTT
many | - | TRBJ1-5 | TRBV27 | CASSFSPNQPQHF | TGTGCCAGCAGTTTCTCGCCGAATCAGCCCCAGCATTTT
many | TRBD2 | TRBJ2-2 | TRBV2 | CASAGGPNTGELFF | TGTGCCAGCGCGGGAGGGCCTAATACCGGGGAGCTGTTTTTT
few | TRBD2 | TRBJ2-1 | TRBV2 | CASSLGTSGEQFF | TGTGCCAGCAGTTTGGGGACTAGCGGAGAGCAGTTCTTC
- | TRBD1 | TRBJ2-1 | TRBV5-1 | CASSSDRGINEQFF | TGCGCCAGCAGCTCAGACAGGGGGATTAATGAGCAGTTCTTC
many | TRBD1 | TRBJ1-2 | TRBV2 | CASSFTGGGYGYTF | TGTGCCAGCAGTTTTACAGGGGGCGGCTATGGCTACACCTTC
many | - | TRBJ2-7 | TRBV9 | CASYYEQYF | TGTGCCAGCTACTACGAGCAGTACTTC
- | - | TRBJ2-7 | TRBV30 | CAWKYGSHEQYF | TGTGCCTGGAAGTACGGATCCCACGAGCAGTACTTC
- | - | TRBJ1-2 | TRBV6-1 | CASSPQNAYGYTF | TGTGCCAGCAGCCCACAAAATGCCTATGGCTACACCTTC
- | - | TRBJ1-4 | TRBV5-1 | CASSLGTSTNEKLFF | TGCGCCAGCAGCTTAGGGACATCAACTAATGAAAAACTGTTTTTT
- | - | TRBJ1-2 | TRBV29-1 | CSVEVREGSLGGGYTF | TGCAGCGTTGAAGTTAGGGAGGGGTCCCTAGGGGGTGGCTACACCTTC
few | - | TRBJ1-6 | TRBV28 | CASSPREVSSPLHF | TGTGCCAGCAGCCCTCGGGAGGTCAGTTCACCCCTCCACTTT
once | - | TRBJ1-4 | TRBV18 | CASSPWRDNEKLFF | TGTGCCAGCTCACCGTGGCGGGATAATGAAAAACTGTTTTTT
many | - | TRBJ2-1 | TRBV28 | CASSSGGGHNEQFF | TGTGCCAGCAGTTCGGGGGGCGGTCACAATGAGCAGTTCTTC
- | - | TRBJ1-2 | TRBV5-4 | CASSPGLGYTF | TGTGCCAGCAGCCCCGGACTAGGCTACACCTTC
many | - | TRBJ2-1 | TRBV20-1 | CSARARLSVYNEQFF | TGCAGTGCTAGAGCACGGCTAAGCGTTTACAATGAGCAGTTCTTC
- | TRBD1 | TRBJ1-1 | TRBV6-5 | CASSYRGQGAVEAFF | TGTGCCAGCAGTTACCGGGGACAGGGGGCTGTTGAAGCTTTCTTT
- | - | TRBJ2-4 | TRBV7-2 | CASSPDQGGYIQYF | TGTGCCAGCAGCCCAGACCAGGGTGGATACATTCAGTACTTC
- | TRBD2 | TRBJ2-7 | TRBV9 | CASSVGASGAAYEQYF | TGTGCCAGCAGCGTAGGGGCTAGCGGGGCTGCTTACGAGCAGTACTTC
many | - | TRBJ2-5 | TRBV29-1 | CSVEDWGGRGETQYF | TGCAGCGTTGAAGATTGGGGGGGCCGGGGAGAGACCCAGTACTTC
medium-sized | TRBD1 | TRBJ1-6 | TRBV4-1 | CASSQDPTSGTAYNSPLHF | TGCGCCAGCAGCCAAGATCCCACCTCAGGGACAGCCTATAATTCACCCCTCCACTTT